This TCR beta chain was observed in a study of sequential checkpoint blockade in melanoma. Repertoires were generated with immunoSEQ multiplex PCR, while TCRdb's copy carries only in-frame clones and drops some. The table records fewer than 30,000 clones, 83% of them present only once. The CDR3 is 16 residues long. The sample's treatment: randomized to nivolumab then ipilimumab (arm A) or the reverse (arm B). Sequences were derived from CD8+ T cells sorted from blood (inferred from file names), sampled from a patient given nivolumab and ipilimumab in sequence. This clonotype was sampled from a human donor with melanoma. The chain combines TRBV21-1 with TRBJ1-2; TRBD1 is the table's D call and was not checked against the DNA. TRBV21-1 is assigned pseudogene status. CDR3 sequence reads: CASSSQTGGANYGYTF. CDR3 bases: TGTGCCAGCAGCTCCCAGACAGGGGGCGCTAACTATGGCTACACCTTC.